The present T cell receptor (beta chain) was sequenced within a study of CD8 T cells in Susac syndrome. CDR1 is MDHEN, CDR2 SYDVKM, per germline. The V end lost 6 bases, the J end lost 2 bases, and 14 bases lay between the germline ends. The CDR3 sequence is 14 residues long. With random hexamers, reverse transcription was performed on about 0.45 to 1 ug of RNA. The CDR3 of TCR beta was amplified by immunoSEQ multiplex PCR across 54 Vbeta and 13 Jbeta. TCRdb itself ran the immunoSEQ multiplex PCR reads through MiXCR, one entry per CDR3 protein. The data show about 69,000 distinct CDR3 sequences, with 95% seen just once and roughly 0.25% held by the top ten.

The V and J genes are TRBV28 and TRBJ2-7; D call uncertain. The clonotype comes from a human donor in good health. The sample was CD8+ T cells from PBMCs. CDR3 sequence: CASRGRNDPYEQYV. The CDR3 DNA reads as TGTGCCAGCAGGGGCCGTAATGACCCCTACGAGCAGTACGTC.